These 12 T cell receptor beta chains were sequenced from one sample in a study of cytomegalovirus exposure and HLA in healthy donors. The PCR was carried out with 60 Vbeta primers and 13 Jbeta primers. This table comes from immunoSEQ multiplex PCR, and its TCRdb copy is limited to in-frame clones, with some not included. The sample records roughly 72,000 clones, roughly 79% being singletons. What was sequenced was PBMCs. These receptors were obtained from a woman aged 40 to 50 in good health and CMV-seropositive.

This chain uses TRBV2 with TRBJ1-3; a possible D gene is TRBD1 (6 bases). The CDR3 is 14 residues long. The germline V gene has CDR1 SNHLY and CDR2 FYNNEI. The V and J ends lost 6 bases and 2 bases respectively, with 11 bases between them. The CDR3 is CASREQGPGNTIYF. CDR3 sequence (DNA): TGTGCCAGCAGGGAACAGGGTCCTGGAAACACCATATATTTT.

This rearrangement joins TRBV9 to TRBJ2-1; unclear D gene. Germline assignment: CDR1 SGDLS and CDR2 YYNGEE. The CDR3 totals 16 residues. Trimming stripped 0 bases from V and 0 bases from J, with 10 bases between. DNA for the CDR3: TGTGCCAGCAGCGTAGTAACGGCAGGCTCCTACAATGAGCAGTTCTTC. It yields the protein CASSVVTAGSYNEQFF. The full variable domain, in which reference TRBV9 and TRBJ2-1 provide the parts outside the CDR3, is DSGVTQTPKHLITATGQRVTLRCSPRSGDLSVYWYQQSLDQGLQFLIQYYNGEERAKGNILERFSAQQFPDLHSELNLSSLELGDSALYFCASSVVTAGSYNEQFFGPGTRLTVL.

The V call is TRBV19, the J call TRBJ2-1, with 7 bases lining up with TRBD1. This CDR3 spans 15 amino acids. Trimming cost V 7 bases and J 3 bases; bases outside gene matches: 9. Per germline, CDR1 LNHDA and CDR2 SQIVND (reference sequence). CDR3 in DNA: TGTGCCAGTATGACATGGGACAGCGACTACAATGAGCAGTTCTTC. Translating it yields CASMTWDSDYNEQFF.

The J gene is TRBJ1-2, the V gene TRBV2; possible D gene TRBD1, 6 bases. Germline V gene data show CDR1 as SNHLY and CDR2 as FYNNEI. Trimming removed 1 base from V and 4 bases from J, with 16 bases in between. CDR3 size: 16 residues. This CDR3 reads CASSEGGLAGGYGYTF. In nucleotides, the CDR3 is TGTGCCAGCAGTGAAGGGGGGCTCGCTGGAGGCTATGGCTACACCTTC. The whole variable domain, remainder taken from reference TRBV2 and TRBJ1-2, is EPEVTQTPSHQVTQMGQEVILRCVPISNHLYFYWYRQILGQKVEFLVSFYNNEISEKSEIFDDQFSVERPDGSNFTLKIRSTKLEDSAMYFCASSEGGLAGGYGYTFGSGTRLTVV.

This sequence joins TRBV28 and TRBJ2-1; 10 bases agree with TRBD2. The germline V gene encodes CDR1 MDHEN and CDR2 SYDVKM. J was trimmed by 3 bases and V by 5 bases; bases with no gene match: 7. This CDR3 has 16 amino acids. This CDR3 is CASSRTPSGSYNEQFF. The DNA for the CDR3 is TGTGCCAGCAGTAGAACTCCTAGCGGGAGCTACAATGAGCAGTTCTTC.

The rearrangement uses TRBV28 and TRBJ2-5; TRBD2 matches at 11 bases. Germline CDR1 reads MDHEN; CDR2 reads SYDVKM. V lost 5 bases and J lost 2; bases outside the gene matches: 10. The CDR3 extends over 17 amino acids. CDR3 protein: CASSTRRLAGGQETQYF. CDR3 DNA: TGTGCCAGCAGTACCCGCAGATTAGCGGGGGGGCAAGAGACCCAGTACTTC.

The count of this clone is one. The genes are TRBV19 and TRBJ1-1; tentatively, D is TRBD1 (5 bases). The V end lost 8 bases, the J end lost 1 base, and 14 bases lay between the germline ends. CDR1 is LNHDA and CDR2 is SQIVND in the germline V gene (reference sequence). The CDR3 has 14 residues. CDR3 coding DNA: TGTGCCAGTCGAAAAGGGGCGGAGAACACTGAAGCTTTCTTT. Residues: CASRKGAENTEAFF.

This clone was observed a handful of times. The V call is TRBV28, the J call TRBJ2-7; perhaps TRBD1 as D (5 bases). This CDR3 is built from 14 residues. V lost 6 bases and J 3 bases, leaving 15 bases between the germline ends. Germline-derived CDR1 and CDR2 are MDHEN and SYDVKM. CDR3 loop: CASRSGQGYYEQYF. CDR3 nucleotide sequence: TGTGCCAGCAGGTCCGGGCAGGGATACTACGAGCAGTACTTC.

This sequence joins TRBV5-1 and TRBJ2-1, with D perhaps matching TRBD1 (5 bases). Germline V gene lookup returns CDR1 SGHRS and CDR2 YFSETQ. The CDR3 contains 15 residues. The ends were cut back, 6 bases at V and 4 bases at J, with 17 bases in the middle. The CDR3 is CASKPGQGSYNEQFF. The CDR3 nucleotides read TGCGCCAGCAAGCCCGGGCAGGGCTCTTACAATGAGCAGTTCTTC.

This chain links TRBV27 with TRBJ1-2; D is unclear. The CDR3 totals 14 residues. Germline V gene sequence: CDR1 MNHEY, CDR2 SMNVEV (reference sequence). V dropped 5 bases and J dropped 4 bases, with 14 bases sitting between them. The CDR3 sequence is CASSPDSGIYGYTF. For the CDR3, the DNA is TGTGCCAGCAGTCCGGACTCCGGAATCTATGGCTACACCTTC.

For the CDR3, the DNA is TGTGCCAGCAGTCCCCCGGGACAGGGCGGTGGCTACACCTTC. Translation gives CASSPPGQGGGYTF. V usage is TRBV28 and J usage is TRBJ1-2; 9 bases are shared with TRBD1. With V trimmed by 5 bases and J by 7 bases, 8 bases remained unmatched. The CDR3 length is 14 residues. Germline lookup yields CDR1 MDHEN and CDR2 SYDVKM.

V usage is TRBV5-1 and J usage is TRBJ1-1; D is possibly TRBD1 (6 bases). Germline values: CDR1 SGHRS, CDR2 YFSETQ. The CDR3 is 15 amino acids. V shed 2 bases and J shed 0 bases, with 11 bases lying between them. The DNA for the CDR3 is TGCGCCAGCAGCTTCCGGACAGAAATGAACACTGAAGCTTTCTTT. It encodes CASSFRTEMNTEAFF.